The 14 T cell receptor beta chains presented below share a single source sample, sequenced in a study of blood T cell repertoires in COVID-19. The assay was immunoSEQ multiplex PCR, and TCRdb's table has in-frame clones only and misses some. Of roughly 100,000 clones listed, about 85% are singletons. Sequenced material: peripheral blood. These receptor sequences come from a man aged 45-65 years with acute or convalescent COVID-19.

The rearrangement links TRBV4-1 to TRBJ1-5; D might be TRBD1 (6 bases). There are 15 residues in the CDR3. Germline V gene lookup returns CDR1 MGHRA and CDR2 YSYEKL. Trimming cost V 1 base and J 7 bases, with 14 bases left between them. The CDR3 spells CASSQGSQGGQPQHF. In DNA, the CDR3 is TGCGCCAGCAGCCAAGGCTCACAGGGAGGGCAGCCCCAGCATTTT.

The chain employs TRBV6-5 and TRBJ2-5; the D is unclear. Germline CDR1 and CDR2: MNHEY and SVGAGI. The CDR3 covers 12 residues. V was cut by 8 bases and J by 0 bases, with 7 bases left in between. The CDR3 nucleotides read TGTGCCAGCGAGTTGTACCAAGAGACCCAGTACTTC. It is translated as CASELYQETQYF.

The chain combines TRBV19 with TRBJ2-1; D unresolved. V was shortened by 3 bases and J by 4 bases, with 13 bases between the two germline ends. The CDR3 sequence is 15 residues long. Germline CDR1 and CDR2: LNHDA and SQIVND (reference sequence). The CDR3: CASSMSRVVYNEQFF. In DNA form, the CDR3 reads TGTGCCAGTAGTATGTCCCGCGTAGTATACAATGAGCAGTTCTTC.

The CDR3 DNA reads TGTGCCAGTAGTATAACAGGGGTTAGCAATCAGCCCCAGCATTTT. Encoded protein: CASSITGVSNQPQHF. The rearrangement uses TRBV19 and TRBJ1-5; 7 positions match TRBD1. Germline V gives CDR1 LNHDA, CDR2 SQIVND (reference sequence). The CDR3 has 15 residues. Trimming removed 2 bases from V and 0 bases from J; junction bases left unmatched: 1.

The rearrangement joins TRBV27 to TRBJ1-5, with D perhaps matching TRBD1 (6 bases). Germline CDR1 MNHEY, CDR2 SMNVEV (reference sequence). The V and J ends lost 6 bases and 0 bases respectively, with 12 bases between them. This CDR3 has 15 amino acids. Here the CDR3 reads CASRRKGDSNQPQHF. The CDR3 region has the DNA TGTGCCAGCAGGCGAAAGGGGGATAGCAATCAGCCCCAGCATTTT.

The genes are TRBV11-2 and TRBJ2-7; 12 bases fit TRBD1. This CDR3 has 15 residues. Germline CDR1 is SGHAT and CDR2 is FQNNGV. V lost 0 bases, J lost 6 bases, and 3 bases stayed unmatched. CDR3 amino acids: CASSLEGQGAGEQYF. CDR3 DNA: TGTGCCAGCAGCTTAGAGGGACAGGGGGCAGGCGAGCAGTACTTC. The full variable domain, with the rest looked up from reference TRBV11-2 and TRBJ2-7, is EAGVAQSPRYKIIEKRQSVAFWCNPISGHATLYWYQQILGQGPKLLIQFQNNGVVDDSQLPKDRFSAERLKGVDSTLKIQPAKLEDSAVYLCASSLEGQGAGEQYFGPGTRLTVT.

The chain has TRBV25-1 and TRBJ2-3, with TRBD2 matching over 7 bases. The V and J ends lost 4 bases and 0 bases, in that order; junction bases with no gene match: 4. This CDR3 has 15 residues. Germline V gene lookup returns CDR1 MGHDK and CDR2 SYGVNS. The DNA for the CDR3 is TGTGCCAGCAGTGCGGCGGGAGTGAGCACAGATACGCAGTATTTT. Residues: CASSAAGVSTDTQYF.

The chain uses TRBV7-2 and TRBJ1-5; TRBD1 matches 8 bases. In germline, CDR1 is SGHTA, CDR2 FQGNSA. The length of the CDR3 is 15 residues. With 3 bases clipped from V and 8 bases from J, the junction kept 9 bases outside the gene matches. The CDR3 spells CASSLIDRGVEPQHF. The CDR3, as DNA: TGTGCCAGCAGCTTGATTGACAGGGGCGTGGAGCCCCAGCATTTT.

V gene TRBV9 combines with J gene TRBJ2-7; D is unclear. Trimming stripped 0 bases from V and 3 bases from J, with 13 bases between. This CDR3 has 15 residues. From germline, CDR1 is SGDLS and CDR2 YYNGEE. In DNA, the CDR3 is TGTGCCAGCAGCGTAGGCCACAACCCATACTACGAGCAGTACTTC. It codes for CASSVGHNPYYEQYF.

V and J are TRBV20-1 and TRBJ2-1; possible D gene TRBD1, 5 bases. The V gene lost 6 bases and the J gene lost 8 bases, with 11 bases spanning the gap. The CDR3 sequence is 11 residues long. Germline loops: CDR1 DFQATT, CDR2 SNEGSKA (reference sequence). CDR3 sequence: CSALQGYEQFF. The CDR3 nucleotides read TGCAGTGCCCTCCAGGGCTATGAGCAGTTCTTC.

This clone has a single count. V and J are TRBV29-1 and TRBJ2-7; 9 bases line up with TRBD2. CDR3 length: 14 residues. V dropped 4 bases and J dropped 6; count of bases not matched to a gene: 10. CDR1 is SQVTM and CDR2 is ANQGSEA in the germline V gene. The CDR3 nucleotides read TGCAGCGTTGGATTTAGCGGGGGAAAAGGCGAGCAGTACTTC. As protein: CSVGFSGGKGEQYF.

The rearrangement joins TRBV5-4 to TRBJ2-7, with 14 bases that match TRBD2. This CDR3 has 18 residues. The V and J ends lost 5 bases and 4 bases, in that order; junction bases with no gene match: 14. The germline gives CDR1 SGHNT, CDR2 YYREEE (reference sequence). The CDR3, as DNA: TGTGCCAGCAGTCGTCCGGGACTAGCGGGAGAGGTCCGTTACGAGCAGTACTTC. Protein product: CASSRPGLAGEVRYEQYF.

This clone was observed once. The chain joins TRBV7-3 to TRBJ2-1, with TRBD2 matching 7 bases. CDR1 is SGHTA, CDR2 FQGTGA, per germline. With V trimmed by 6 bases and J by 5 bases, 7 bases remained unmatched. The CDR3 extends over 14 amino acids. CDR3 in amino acids: CASSSSGSDNEQFF. For the CDR3, the DNA is TGTGCCAGCAGTTCTAGCGGATCTGACAATGAGCAGTTCTTC. The complete variable domain, with remaining parts taken from reference TRBV7-3 and TRBJ2-1, reads GAGVSQTPSNKVTEKGKYVELRCDPISGHTALYWYRQSLGQGPEFLIYFQGTGAADDSGLPNDRFFAVRPEGSVSTLKIQRTERGDSAVYLCASSSSGSDNEQFFGPGTRLTVL.

The rearrangement joins TRBV6-6 to TRBJ2-3; weak D call: TRBD1 (6 bases). Per the germline V gene, CDR1 is MNHNY and CDR2 is SVGAGI (reference sequence). Trimming took off 4 bases at V and 2 bases at J, with 13 bases between the two ends. This CDR3 has 15 amino acids. The CDR3 bases are TGTGCCAGCAGTTCTTCCAGGGGTATCACAGATACGCAGTATTTT. This codes for CASSSSRGITDTQYF.